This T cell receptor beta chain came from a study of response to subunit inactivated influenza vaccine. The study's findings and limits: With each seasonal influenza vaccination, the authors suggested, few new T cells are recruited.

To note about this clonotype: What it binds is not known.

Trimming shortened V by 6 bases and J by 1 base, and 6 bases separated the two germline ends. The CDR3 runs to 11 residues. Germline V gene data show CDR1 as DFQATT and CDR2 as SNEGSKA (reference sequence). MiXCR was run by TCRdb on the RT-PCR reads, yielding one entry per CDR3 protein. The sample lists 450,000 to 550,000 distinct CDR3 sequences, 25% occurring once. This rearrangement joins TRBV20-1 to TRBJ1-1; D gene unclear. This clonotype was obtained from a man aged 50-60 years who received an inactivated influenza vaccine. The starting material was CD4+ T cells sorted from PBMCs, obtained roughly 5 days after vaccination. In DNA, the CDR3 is TGCAGTGCCGAGGGGAACACTGAAGCTTTCTTT. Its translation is CSAEGNTEAFF.